The clone carrying this T cell receptor beta chain was found once. This entry belongs to a study of T cells in localized non-small cell lung cancer. This CDR3 contains 14 residues. Between the trimmed V and J ends, which lost 5 bases and 9 bases, there was a span of 17 bases. Germline CDR1 SSHAT, CDR2 FNYEAQ (reference sequence). Using immunoSEQ multiplex PCR, the repertoire was profiled, and TCRdb retains in-frame clones only, with some absent. The sample records approximately 43,000 clones, 88% being singletons. The sequence was collected from a female donor of 60 years or more with stage I squamous cell lung carcinoma. V usage is TRBV7-7 and J usage is TRBJ2-1, with D possibly matching TRBD1 (6 bases). The sample in question was peripheral blood, obtained before any cancer treatment. CDR3 in DNA: TGTGCCAGCAGCCCGCAGGGAGTGGGGGCTGAGCAGTTCTTC. Translation: CASSPQGVGAEQFF. The full variable domain, rest sourced from reference TRBV7-7 and TRBJ2-1, is GAGVSQSPRYKVTKRGQDVTLRCDPISSHATLYWYQQALGQGPEFLTYFNYEAQPDKSGLPSDRFSAERPEGSISTLTIQRTEQRDSAMYRCASSPQGVGAEQFFGPGTRLTVL.